Shown below are 4 T cell receptor beta chains from a single sample sequenced in a study of vaccination and CD4 T cells after COVID-19. The Oncomine TCR Beta short-read assay generated sequence data from the DNA of cultured CD4+ T cells. MiXCR, applied by TCRdb to the PCR reads, yields one record per CDR3 protein. Among some 14,000 distinct CDR3 sequences listed, 50% to 65% were seen once. Stated treatment: 10-day PBMC culture with coronavirus spike peptide pools or control peptides (ViraFEST assay). These TCRs are of unknown antigen specificity. Sequences were derived from cultured CD4+ T cells from blood, sampled after SARS-CoV-2 vaccination. Receptors originate from a human donor with COVID-19.

The V call is TRBV6-1, the J call TRBJ1-4, with D possibly being TRBD1 (6 bases). This CDR3 contains 14 residues. Germline CDR1 and CDR2: MNHNS and SASEGT. V lost 6 bases and J 8 bases, leaving 16 bases between the germline ends. CDR3 region: CASSLRGGDEKLFF. CDR3 DNA: TGTGCCAGCAGCCTAAGAGGGGGGGACGAAAAACTGTTTTTT.

The CDR3 spells CASTPRLAGGQETQYF. The CDR3 nucleotides are TGTGCCAGCACCCCCCGACTAGCGGGCGGACAAGAGACCCAGTACTTC. The gene calls are TRBV27 and TRBJ2-5, with TRBD2 identical over 10 bases. CDR3 size: 16 residues. CDR1 is MNHEY, CDR2 SMNVEV, per germline (reference sequence). J lost 2 bases, V lost 7 bases, and 10 bases had no gene match.

The chain combines TRBV27 with TRBJ1-5, with D tentatively TRBD1 (5 bases). Germline CDR1 MNHEY, CDR2 SMNVEV (reference sequence). The CDR3 contains 14 residues. V was trimmed by 2 bases and J by 1 base, leaving 6 bases between them. The chain's CDR3 is CASSLGGSNQPQHF. CDR3 sequence (DNA): TGTGCCAGCAGTTTAGGGGGGAGCAATCAGCCCCAGCATTTT.

The table lists this clonotype with a few counts. V usage is TRBV19 and J usage is TRBJ1-1, with a weak D call TRBD1 (6 bases). There are 13 residues in the CDR3. V was shortened by 10 bases and J by 1 base, with 13 bases between the two germline ends. Germline-derived CDR1 and CDR2 are LNHDA and SQIVND (reference sequence). CDR3 bases: TGTGCCACCCAAACAGGGAGGAACACTGAAGCTTTCTTT. Encoded protein: CATQTGRNTEAFF.